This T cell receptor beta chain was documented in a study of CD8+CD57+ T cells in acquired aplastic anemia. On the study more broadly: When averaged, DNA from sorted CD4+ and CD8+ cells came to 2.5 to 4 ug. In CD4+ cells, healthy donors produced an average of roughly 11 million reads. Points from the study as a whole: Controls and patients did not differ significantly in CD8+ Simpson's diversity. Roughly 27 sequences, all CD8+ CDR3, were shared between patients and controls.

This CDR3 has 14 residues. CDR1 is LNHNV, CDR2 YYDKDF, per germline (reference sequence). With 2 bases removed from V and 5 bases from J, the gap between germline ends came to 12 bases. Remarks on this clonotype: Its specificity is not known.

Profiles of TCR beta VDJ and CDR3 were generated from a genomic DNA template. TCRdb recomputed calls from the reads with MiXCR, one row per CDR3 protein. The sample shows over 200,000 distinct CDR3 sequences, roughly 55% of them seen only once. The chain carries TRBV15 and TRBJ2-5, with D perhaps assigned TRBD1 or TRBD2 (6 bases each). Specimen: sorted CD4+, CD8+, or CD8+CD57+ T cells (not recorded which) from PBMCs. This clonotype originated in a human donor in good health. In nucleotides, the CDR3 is TGTGCCACCAGCAGACTCGGGGGCGGCGAGACCCAGTACTTC. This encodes CATSRLGGGETQYF.